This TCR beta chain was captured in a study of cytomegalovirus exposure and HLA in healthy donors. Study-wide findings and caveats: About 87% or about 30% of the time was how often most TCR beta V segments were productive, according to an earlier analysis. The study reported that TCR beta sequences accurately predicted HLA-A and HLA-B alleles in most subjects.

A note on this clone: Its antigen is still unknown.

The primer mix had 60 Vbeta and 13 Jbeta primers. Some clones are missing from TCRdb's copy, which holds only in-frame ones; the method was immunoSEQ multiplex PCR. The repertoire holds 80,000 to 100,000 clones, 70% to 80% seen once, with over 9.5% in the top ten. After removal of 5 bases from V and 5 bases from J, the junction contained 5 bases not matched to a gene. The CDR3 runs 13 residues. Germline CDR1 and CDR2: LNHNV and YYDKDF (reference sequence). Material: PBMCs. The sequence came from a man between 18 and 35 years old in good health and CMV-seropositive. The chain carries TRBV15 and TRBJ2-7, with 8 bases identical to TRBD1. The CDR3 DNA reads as TGTGCCACCAGCGGAATGACAGGGGACGAGCAGTACTTC. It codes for CATSGMTGDEQYF.